Presented here are 4 T cell receptor beta chains from one specimen sequenced in a study of T cells after posttransplantation cyclophosphamide. Sequencing was performed with immunoSEQ multiplex PCR; in TCRdb, only in-frame clones are kept and a portion is missing. The sample contains about 40,000 clones, none of them singletons. The specimen was PBMCs. These receptors all come from a woman aged 45-65 years in good health and a related stem cell transplant donor.

This clone came up many times. The genes are TRBV19 and TRBJ1-1; 9 nucleotides align to TRBD1. The CDR3 is 14 residues long. J was trimmed by 1 base and V by 9 bases; bases with no gene match: 6. The germline gives CDR1 LNHDA, CDR2 SQIVND (reference sequence). CDR3 protein: CASRRGQGNTEAFF. CDR3 DNA sequence: TGTGCCAGCCGGAGGGGACAGGGGAACACTGAAGCTTTCTTT.

This clone was detected ten times or more. The chain uses TRBV4-2 and TRBJ2-3, with 8 bases fitting TRBD2. The germline V gene has CDR1 LGHNA and CDR2 YNFKEQ. The trim removed 0 bases at V and 1 base at J, leaving 6 bases unmatched. The CDR3 contains 17 residues. For the CDR3, the DNA is TGTGCCAGCAGCCAAGACGGGGCGGGGGGCGGCACAGATACGCAGTATTTT. Translation gives CASSQDGAGGGTDTQYF.

This clone appeared many times. The V gene is TRBV28, the J gene TRBJ1-2; D may be TRBD1 (6 bases). This CDR3 has 15 residues. Germline CDR1 and CDR2: MDHEN and SYDVKM. The V end was cut by 6 bases, the J end by 5 bases, with 19 bases between. The CDR3 nucleotides read TGTGCCAGCAGCCTCACAGGGCCGAGGGGGTATGGCTACACCTTC. Amino acids: CASSLTGPRGYGYTF.

The sample holds many counts of this clone. This rearrangement joins TRBV7-9 to TRBJ1-1, with 9 nucleotides matching TRBD1. The CDR3 runs 15 residues. V shed 5 bases and J 1 base; nucleotides not matched to a gene: 5. Germline assignment: CDR1 SEHNR and CDR2 FQNEAQ (reference sequence). The CDR3 loop is CASSPGTGPNTEAFF. The CDR3 nucleotides read TGTGCCAGCAGCCCCGGGACAGGGCCGAACACTGAAGCTTTCTTT.